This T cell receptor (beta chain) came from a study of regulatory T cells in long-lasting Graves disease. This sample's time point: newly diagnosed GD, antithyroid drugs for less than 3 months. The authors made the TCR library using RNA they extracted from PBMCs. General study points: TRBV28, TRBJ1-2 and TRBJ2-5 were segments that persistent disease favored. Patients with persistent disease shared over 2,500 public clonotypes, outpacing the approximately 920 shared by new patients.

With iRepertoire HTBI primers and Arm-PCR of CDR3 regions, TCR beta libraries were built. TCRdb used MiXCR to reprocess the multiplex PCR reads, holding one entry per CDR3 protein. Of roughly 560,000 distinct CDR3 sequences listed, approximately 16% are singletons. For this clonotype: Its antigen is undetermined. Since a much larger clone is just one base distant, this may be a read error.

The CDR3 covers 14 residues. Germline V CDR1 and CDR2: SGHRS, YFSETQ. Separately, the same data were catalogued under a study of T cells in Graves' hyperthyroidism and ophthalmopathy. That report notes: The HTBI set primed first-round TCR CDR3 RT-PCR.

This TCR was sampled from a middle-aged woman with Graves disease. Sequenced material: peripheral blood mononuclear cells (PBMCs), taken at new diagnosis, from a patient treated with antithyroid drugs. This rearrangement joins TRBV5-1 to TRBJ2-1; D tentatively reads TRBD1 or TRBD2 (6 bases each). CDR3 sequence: CAGSQVTGGDEQFF. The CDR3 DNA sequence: TGCGCCGGCAGCCAAGTTACCGGGGGCGATGAGCAGTTCTTC.